A selection of T cell receptor beta chains follows, all from one sample in a study of T cell repertoires in cytomegalovirus infection. These TCRs are of unknown antigen specificity. MiXCR, applied by TCRdb to the reads, yields one record per CDR3 protein. The data contain approximately 990,000 distinct CDR3 sequences, around 31% of them singletons. The sequencing used cultured CD8+ T cells from PBMCs, collected from culture after CMV antigen stimulation. The receptors were gathered from a human donor in good health (CMV status not recorded). Some clones in this sample may be carry-over from other donors' samples. CDR3s leave out the opening cysteine and the closing phenylalanine or tryptophan. Size is stated for part of the rows, as once, few or many counts, or as a class when the clone is expanded.

J | size | V | CDR3
TRBJ1-1 | NA | TRBV6-2/TRBV6-3 | ASSYPQDGNTEAS
TRBJ1-2 | many | TRBV7-9 | ASSAYRDTDGYT
TRBJ1-6 | NA | TRBV27 | ASSRAGTKVNSPLH
TRBJ1-1 | NA | TRBV2 | ASSYGRAGWNTEAF
TRBJ2-7 | NA | TRBV15 | ATSSLAGTYEQY
TRBJ1-2 | many | TRBV28 | ASSPPGTEFHGYT
TRBJ2-7 | NA | TRBV7-8 | ASSSGGTSYEQY
TRBJ1-1 | NA | TRBV25-1 | ASSAPTGRAF
TRBJ2-7 | NA | TRBV20-1 | SARLAGTYEQY
TRBJ2-5 | few | TRBV6-6 | ASSYSGRGPWGETQY
TRBJ1-1 | NA | TRBV4-2 | ASSPGGTTEAF
TRBJ1-2 | many | TRBV7-8 | ASSTGTSGNGYT
TRBJ2-3 | few | TRBV7-9 | ASSSDRVADTQY
TRBJ2-2 | NA | TRBV5-5 | ASSLNQGTRETGELF
TRBJ2-1 | NA | TRBV7-6 | ASSLPTAESSYDEQF
TRBJ2-2 | NA | TRBV6-6 | ASSNGRNGELF
TRBJ1-2 | NA | TRBV7-9 | ASSPGTGKIAYGYT
TRBJ1-2 | NA | TRBV4-1 | ASSQGLGDYGYT
TRBJ1-4 | NA | TRBV6-6 | ASSSPPALNEKLF
TRBJ1-4 | NA | TRBV6-6 | ASSYFRGEGEKLF
TRBJ2-4 | NA | TRBV7-2 | ASSFGRGALAKNIQY
TRBJ1-2 | NA | TRBV6-5 | ASSRGGPYGYT
TRBJ1-2 | NA | TRBV18 | ASSPSPIRDSQRGGYGYT
TRBJ2-3 | few | TRBV27 | ASSHQGAPDTQY
TRBJ2-5 | few | TRBV7-9 | ASSPEPRETQY
TRBJ2-1 | many | TRBV7-6 | ASSLTTLALPGYNEQF
TRBJ2-1 | NA | TRBV7-9 | ASSLVPGDEQF
TRBJ2-2 | NA | TRBV19 | ASTLLWGRNAMNTGELF
TRBJ2-7 | few | TRBV7-4 | ASSLGLTDRADSEY
TRBJ1-5 | once | TRBV19 | ASSMGRGGNQPQH
TRBJ2-3 | NA | TRBV7-2 | VSSSPGLAATDTQY
TRBJ2-1 | NA | TRBV12-5 | ASGLTTGTSGSSYNEQF
TRBJ1-2 | few | TRBV4-3 | ASSHSISPGGLYGYT
TRBJ2-5 | NA | TRBV10-2 | ASSTGWAETQY
TRBJ1-2 | NA | TRBV9 | ASSVQGTGASGYT
TRBJ1-2 | NA | TRBV27 | ASSPGQATNYGYT
TRBJ1-2 | NA | TRBV12-3/TRBV12-4 | ASTEDTANYGYT
TRBJ1-2 | few | TRBV2 | ASSDGVDYGYT
TRBJ2-7 | few | TRBV6-5 | ASSLNMGEQY
TRBJ2-3 | NA | TRBV6-5 | ASSYGNTSTDTQY
TRBJ1-6 | few | TRBV7-2 | ASSPGGSSYNSPLH
TRBJ2-1 | many | TRBV7-2 | ASSLVPGVGNEQF
TRBJ2-7 | NA | TRBV29-1 | SVTGTGYDYEQY
TRBJ2-7 | many | TRBV7-9 | ASSLSDELEQY
TRBJ1-1 | NA | TRBV2 | ASSDVRGAWTEAF
TRBJ1-1 | NA | TRBV6-2/TRBV6-3 | ASSRYTRTYTEAF
TRBJ1-5 | few | TRBV28 | ASSKTGDQPQH
TRBJ2-3 | NA | TRBV19 | ASSWTSGGVHTDTQY
TRBJ1-2 | few | TRBV29-1 | SVDANWDRGDYGYT
TRBJ2-4 | few | TRBV2 | ASSEEQRGSKNIQY
TRBJ2-1 | NA | TRBV6-5 | ASSSGDSSSYNEQF
TRBJ1-5 | few | TRBV6-2/TRBV6-3 | ASRDPNSNQPQH
TRBJ1-2 | NA | TRBV24-1 | ATSGPAVNYGYT
TRBJ1-2 | NA | TRBV12-3/TRBV12-4 | ASSLGDPKIYGYT
TRBJ2-2 | once | TRBV6-6 | ASSFLAGQGSNTGELF
TRBJ1-1 | many | TRBV7-2 | ATDLAWNTEAF
TRBJ1-2 | many | TRBV12-3/TRBV12-4 | ASSTTYRGGYGYT
TRBJ1-5 | NA | TRBV2 | ASSINLGQPQH
TRBJ2-2 | few | TRBV4-3 | ASSQVSGGYTGELF